The T cell receptor beta chain described here comes from a study of T cell responses to AZD1222 COVID-19 vaccine. Sequencing used immunoSEQ multiplex PCR; TCRdb keeps in-frame clones, though not all of them. The data hold around 100,000 clones, with 91% observed a single time. The study, taken as a whole, reports: CD4 TCRs associated with vaccination spanned spike, dominating at 160-218 and 743-854.

The CDR3 spans 15 residues. Trimming left V 5 bases short and J 0 bases short, with 13 bases between. Germline V gives CDR1 MDHEN, CDR2 SYDVKM. Comment on this clone: Its antigen is currently unknown.

The rearrangement uses TRBV28 and TRBJ2-5; no firm D call. The TCR was taken from an adult in good health. Source: peripheral blood, taken on day 0 of AZD1222 vaccination. CDR3 nucleotides: TGTGCCAGCAGTCCCCCTGGCGGACACCAAGAGACCCAGTACTTC. Protein: CASSPPGGHQETQYF.